These T cell receptor beta chains were read from a single sample in a study of vaccination and CD4 T cells after COVID-19. The antigens of these receptors remain unknown. TCRdb used MiXCR to reprocess the PCR reads, holding one entry per CDR3 protein. The sample has around 16,000 distinct CDR3 sequences; roughly four fifths are singletons. This sample comprised CD4+ T cells from blood, cultured in vitro, obtained after SARS-CoV-2 vaccination. The receptors shown here come from a human donor who received a COVID-19 vaccine. Both conserved end residues are part of each CDR3. Each record gives: J gene, D gene, V gene, clone size, CDR3 DNA, CDR3 protein. D genes are given only for firm matches. Not all rows give a size; the values are once, few, many and, for expanded clones, a class.

j_call: TRBJ1-5
d_call: TRBD1
v_call: TRBV7-2
clone_size: NA
cdr3_nt: TGTGCCAGCACTCAGACAGGGGGAAATCAGCCCCAGCATTTT
cdr3_aa: CASTQTGGNQPQHF

j_call: TRBJ1-4
d_call: NA
v_call: TRBV6-4
clone_size: NA
cdr3_nt: TGTGCCAGCAGTGACTCTGTTGGACCCAATGAAAAACTGTTTTTT
cdr3_aa: CASSDSVGPNEKLFF

j_call: TRBJ1-1
d_call: NA
v_call: TRBV19
clone_size: few
cdr3_nt: TGTGCCAGTGGGGAGGGGAGGAACACTGAAGCTTTCTTT
cdr3_aa: CASGEGRNTEAFF

j_call: TRBJ2-2
d_call: TRBD2
v_call: TRBV7-3
clone_size: NA
cdr3_nt: TGTGCCAGCAGCCGCACTAGCGAGAACACCGGGGAGCTGTTTTTT
cdr3_aa: CASSRTSENTGELFF

j_call: TRBJ1-5
d_call: NA
v_call: TRBV12-3/TRBV12-4
clone_size: NA
cdr3_nt: TGTGCCAGCAGTTTACTCCCAGGAAGTTATAGCAATCAGCCCCAGCATTTT
cdr3_aa: CASSLLPGSYSNQPQHF

j_call: TRBJ1-1
d_call: NA
v_call: TRBV24-1
clone_size: NA
cdr3_nt: TGTGCCACCAGTGATTTAGGGACAATGAACACTGAAGCTTTCTTT
cdr3_aa: CATSDLGTMNTEAFF

j_call: TRBJ2-2
d_call: TRBD1
v_call: TRBV7-4
clone_size: NA
cdr3_nt: TGTGCCAGCAGCGGTGGGACAGGAGAGTCCGGGGAGCTGTTTTTT
cdr3_aa: CASSGGTGESGELFF

j_call: TRBJ2-5
d_call: TRBD1
v_call: TRBV20-1
clone_size: NA
cdr3_nt: TGCAGTGCGGGACAGGGGACAGAGACCCAGTACTTC
cdr3_aa: CSAGQGTETQYF

j_call: TRBJ2-3
d_call: NA
v_call: TRBV24-1
clone_size: NA
cdr3_nt: TGTGCCACCAGTGTGAGGGGCCTCACGGGGGCAGATACGCAGTATTTT
cdr3_aa: CATSVRGLTGADTQYF

j_call: TRBJ1-1
d_call: NA
v_call: TRBV20-1
clone_size: NA
cdr3_nt: TGCAGTGCTAGTCAGCCCAGGGGCCAAGTTAACACTGAAGCTTTCTTT
cdr3_aa: CSASQPRGQVNTEAFF

j_call: TRBJ2-7
d_call: NA
v_call: TRBV15
clone_size: NA
cdr3_nt: TGTGCCACCAGCAGAGTGGGAGGGGGCGAGCAGTACTTC
cdr3_aa: CATSRVGGGEQYF

j_call: TRBJ1-5
d_call: TRBD1
v_call: TRBV30
clone_size: NA
cdr3_nt: TGTGCCTGGAGTATGGGAACAGGGGTAATGGGGCCCCAGCATTTT
cdr3_aa: CAWSMGTGVMGPQHF

j_call: TRBJ1-2
d_call: NA
v_call: TRBV25-1
clone_size: NA
cdr3_nt: TGTGCCAGCAGTGAATCAGTTTTCTATGGCTACACCTTC
cdr3_aa: CASSESVFYGYTF

j_call: TRBJ2-1
d_call: TRBD2
v_call: TRBV5-8
clone_size: once
cdr3_nt: TGTGCCAGCAGCTCCCGCGGGGGGGCCAATGAGCAGTTCTTC
cdr3_aa: CASSSRGGANEQFF

j_call: TRBJ2-4
d_call: TRBD1
v_call: TRBV6-5
clone_size: NA
cdr3_nt: TGTGCCAGCAGTAACCCGACAGGGACCTTAGCCAAAAACACTCAGTACTTC
cdr3_aa: CASSNPTGTLAKNTQYF

j_call: TRBJ1-2
d_call: NA
v_call: TRBV6-5
clone_size: NA
cdr3_nt: TGTGCCAGCAGTTACTCCGCAGACCTCTATGGCTACACCTTC
cdr3_aa: CASSYSADLYGYTF

j_call: TRBJ1-2
d_call: NA
v_call: TRBV7-9
clone_size: NA
cdr3_nt: TGTGCCAGCAGCCTCCACTGGGGTAACTATGGCTACACCTTC
cdr3_aa: CASSLHWGNYGYTF

j_call: TRBJ2-3
d_call: NA
v_call: TRBV18
clone_size: NA
cdr3_nt: TGTGCCAGCTCACCACCCCGAGGCGGGTCTAGCCACATCACGCAGTATTTT
cdr3_aa: CASSPPRGGSSHITQYF

j_call: TRBJ1-3
d_call: NA
v_call: TRBV10-3
clone_size: NA
cdr3_nt: TGTGCCATCAGGGACAGCTCTGGAAACACCATATATTTT
cdr3_aa: CAIRDSSGNTIYF

j_call: TRBJ2-4
d_call: NA
v_call: TRBV10-3
clone_size: NA
cdr3_nt: TGTGCCATCAAGGCTTCCGGTACCAAAAACATTCAGTACTTC
cdr3_aa: CAIKASGTKNIQYF

j_call: TRBJ1-2
d_call: TRBD1
v_call: TRBV19
clone_size: NA
cdr3_nt: TGTGCCAGTAGTACGAACAGGGGCTGGTACACCTTC
cdr3_aa: CASSTNRGWYTF

j_call: TRBJ1-1
d_call: NA
v_call: TRBV2
clone_size: NA
cdr3_nt: TGTGCCAGCAGTCTAGGGTGGTGGGACACTGAAGCTTTCTTT
cdr3_aa: CASSLGWWDTEAFF

j_call: TRBJ1-1
d_call: TRBD1
v_call: TRBV7-9
clone_size: once
cdr3_nt: TGTGCCAGCAGCACGGACAGGGGGCCTGGAGGCACTGAAGCTTTCTTT
cdr3_aa: CASSTDRGPGGTEAFF

j_call: TRBJ1-2
d_call: NA
v_call: TRBV25-1
clone_size: NA
cdr3_nt: TGTGCCAGCAGTGAATATGGTCGCTATAACTATGGCTACACCTTC
cdr3_aa: CASSEYGRYNYGYTF

j_call: TRBJ2-3
d_call: TRBD2
v_call: TRBV7-2
clone_size: NA
cdr3_nt: TGTGCCAGCAGCTTATTGGGTAGCGGGGGGGCAGATACGCAGTATTTT
cdr3_aa: CASSLLGSGGADTQYF

j_call: TRBJ2-5
d_call: NA
v_call: TRBV7-3
clone_size: NA
cdr3_nt: TGTGCCAGCAGCCCGGGTAATCAAGAGACCCAGTACTTC
cdr3_aa: CASSPGNQETQYF

j_call: TRBJ1-5
d_call: NA
v_call: TRBV6-5
clone_size: NA
cdr3_nt: TGTGCCAGCAGTTACTCGCTAGGGTCGGTAAATAGCAATCAGCCCCAGCATTTT
cdr3_aa: CASSYSLGSVNSNQPQHF

j_call: TRBJ1-3
d_call: NA
v_call: TRBV19
clone_size: few
cdr3_nt: TGTGCCACCTCAGGGGAGTCTGGAAACACCATATATTTT
cdr3_aa: CATSGESGNTIYF

j_call: TRBJ1-2
d_call: NA
v_call: TRBV10-1
clone_size: few
cdr3_nt: TGCGCCAGCAGAAGAGGACCGAGCTATGGCTACACCTTC
cdr3_aa: CASRRGPSYGYTF

j_call: TRBJ2-4
d_call: TRBD1
v_call: TRBV20-1
clone_size: few
cdr3_nt: TGCAGTGCTCCCGGGACAGGGGGATTATTTGTCAAAAACATTCAGTACTTC
cdr3_aa: CSAPGTGGLFVKNIQYF

j_call: TRBJ2-5
d_call: TRBD2
v_call: TRBV5-4
clone_size: NA
cdr3_nt: TGTGCCAGCAGCTCCGGACTAGCGGGGGGGCCGCAGACCCAGTACTTC
cdr3_aa: CASSSGLAGGPQTQYF

j_call: TRBJ2-5
d_call: TRBD2
v_call: TRBV11-3
clone_size: NA
cdr3_nt: TGTGCCAGCGGCTTAGATCCGGTGGAGCGGGGGGTCCAAGAGACCCAGTACTTC
cdr3_aa: CASGLDPVERGVQETQYF

j_call: TRBJ2-1
d_call: NA
v_call: TRBV2
clone_size: NA
cdr3_nt: TGTGCCAGCACCACGGATTGGAATGGTTACAATGAGCAGTTCTTC
cdr3_aa: CASTTDWNGYNEQFF

j_call: TRBJ1-1
d_call: NA
v_call: TRBV30
clone_size: few
cdr3_nt: TGTGCCTGGAGTGTACGACGGTTGAACACTGAAGCTTTCTTT
cdr3_aa: CAWSVRRLNTEAFF